This TCR beta chain originates from a study of T-cell memory formation after mild COVID-19 (dated by TCRdb to the early 2020s). With respect to the entire study: Most TCR sequence clusters were specific to one of the two donors. Two young, previously healthy adult volunteers made up the cohort, one male and one female. Longitudinal TCRalpha and TCRbeta repertoire sequencing tracked T-cell clones expanding and contracting after mild COVID-19 in two donors. What the work shows at the level of the full study, not this receptor alone: The study covered only a couple of mild cases, and larger cohorts including severe cases with pre-infection samples were considered necessary. The detection of some responding clones in pre-infection memory suggests that pre-existing cross-reactive memory T cells joined the SARS-CoV-2 response. Clones that contracted from day 15 to 85 showed balanced CD4/CD8 phenotypes, whereas a second wave of clones that expanded from day 15 to 37 leaned towards CD4+. Contracting CD4+ clones turned up mainly in the CM and EM memory subsets, whereas EMRA was where CD8+ clones were enriched. SARS-CoV-2 specificity of the second-wave clones peaking on day 37 was not confirmed.

Its CDR3 holds 15 amino acids, cysteine through phenylalanine. Only the CDR3 portion is preserved as DNA: 45 bases, with reading frame beginning at the first base. V has 5 bases trimmed and J has 8 bases trimmed; junction bases matching no gene number 13. From the germline V gene, CDR1 is MNHNS and CDR2 is SASEGT. With regard to this clonotype: No antigen is known for it. Per-nucleotide qualities are absent, and no much larger clonotype sits a single base away.

Ficoll-Paque density gradient centrifugation was the method used to isolate PBMCs. The instrument given in TCRdb is Illumina NovaSeq 6000. Using 5'RACE with constant-segment primers, TCRalpha and TCRbeta cDNA libraries were constructed, with sample barcodes and unique molecular identifiers added in the process. Trizol reagent was used to extract RNA from every sample. Amplification of the libraries took two PCR steps, and the second step added a second sample barcode plus Illumina TruSeq adapters. The libraries were sequenced on an Illumina NovaSeq using 2 x 150 bp paired-end reads. The original methods were these. The reads were demultiplexed and collapsed into UMI-guided consensus sequences using migec v1.2.7. With mixcr v2.1.11, UMI consensuses were aligned to TRA and TRB V and J templates and assembled into clonotypes. Clonotypes were classified as expanded or contracted when called significant by both edgeR and NoisET, with noise models trained on biological replicates. For edgeR calls, the thresholds were a false discovery rate-adjusted p below 0.01 and a log2 fold-change of 1. As an exploratory analysis of dynamics, max-normalized trajectories of the 1000 most abundant clonotypes were examined with PCA combined with hierarchical clustering. Separately sequenced CD4+ and CD8+ repertoires were used to assign a CD4 or CD8 phenotype to each responding clone. TCRdb reprocessed the public reads (quality trimming at Q25 with fastp, clone calling with MiXCR) and kept in-frame beta chains. Merged by CDR3 protein, the rows form single entries marked with the most common genes and DNA. The V and J calls shown here were made by TCRdb, not taken from the authors' results. The sample data list under 450,000 distinct CDR3 sequences, and about 22% of these were observed just once. The top ten constitute roughly 14% of the sample.

The TCR was taken from an adult woman who had mild COVID-19 (a few samples of this study predate the infection). The sample titles of this study are shuffled in the database, so cell type and time point are left out; the donor was told from shared clones. Recombination connected TRBV6-1 to TRBJ2-7, and 9 junctional nucleotides match TRBD1. The material sequenced was PBMCs or a T cell subset sorted from them (not recorded which). The bases read TGTGCCAGCAGTCAAGGAGGGACAGGGAGGTACAAGCAGTACTTC. Its coded protein is CASSQGGTGRYKQYF.